This T cell receptor (beta chain) was sequenced during a study of radiotherapy plus CTLA-4 blockade in lung cancer. Whole-study findings and limits: Blood saw expansion of tumor-derived TCR clones after radiotherapy plus ipilimumab. Dynamics of early blood T cell clones, together with interferon-beta, were reportedly the best predictors of response.

Libraries were prepared by immunoSEQ multiplex PCR; TCRdb keeps only in-frame clonotypes and omits some of them. The table lists roughly 42,000 clones, roughly 63% of them singletons, with less than 20% in the top ten. A remark on this clone: Its antigen is unidentified.

Trimming pared 1 base from V and 10 bases from J, leaving 8 bases between. Germline loops: CDR1 SGHDN, CDR2 FVKESK. The CDR3 is made up of 13 amino acids. Focal radiation and CTLA-4 blockade (ipilimumab) were tested in chemo-refractory metastatic non-small-cell lung cancer patients. The chain uses TRBV14 and TRBJ1-6; D is unresolved. The source is a human donor with non-small cell lung cancer who had a partial response to radiotherapy plus ipilimumab. The sample here was peripheral blood, taken from a patient treated with radiotherapy plus ipilimumab. CDR3 loop: CASSQVEVSPLHF. The DNA of the CDR3 is TGTGCCAGCAGCCAAGTCGAGGTCTCACCCCTCCACTTT.